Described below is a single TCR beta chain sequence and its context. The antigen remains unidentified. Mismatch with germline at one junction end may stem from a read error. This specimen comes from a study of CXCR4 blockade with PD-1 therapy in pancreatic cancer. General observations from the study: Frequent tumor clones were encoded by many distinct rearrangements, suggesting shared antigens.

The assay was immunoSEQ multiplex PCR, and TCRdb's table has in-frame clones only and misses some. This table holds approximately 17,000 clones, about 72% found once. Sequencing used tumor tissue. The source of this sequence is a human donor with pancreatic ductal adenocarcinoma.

CDR3 bases: TGTGCCAGTAGTACCTTGGCAAGCCCCGCACGAAATGAACAGTTCTTC. It is translated as CASSTLASPARNEQFF. The genes are TRBV19 and TRBJ2-1, with D uncertain. Germline V gene data show CDR1 as LNHDA and CDR2 as SQIVND (reference sequence). This CDR3 contains 16 residues. Full variable domain (missing parts from reference TRBV19 and TRBJ2-1): DGGITQSPKYLFRKEGQNVTLSCEQNLNHDAMYWYRQDPGQGLRLIYYSQIVNDFQKGDIAEGYSVSREKKESFPLTVTSAQKNPTAFYLCASSTLASPARNEQFFGPGTRLTVL.